This T cell receptor (beta chain) came from a study of blood T cell repertoires in COVID-19. Across the whole study: Samples came from the United States, Italy and Spain, spanning acute and convalescent COVID-19. Nucleic acid was either cDNA or gDNA, and it came from T cells, B-cell-depleted T cells, or PBMCs.

Original handling: For nucleated cells, counts were estimated from reference gene primer amplification. This table comes from immunoSEQ multiplex PCR, and its TCRdb copy is limited to in-frame clones, with some not included. That table gives V, J and clone size, and the DNA gave D and trimming. The sample consists of roughly 140,000 clones, 60% to 85% of them appearing once. V was pared by 4 bases and J by 3 bases, with 13 bases between. Germline lookup yields CDR1 LNHDA and CDR2 SQIVND (reference sequence). The CDR3 has 15 residues. The sequenced sample consisted of peripheral blood. This clonotype originated in a man aged 50-60 years with active or convalescent COVID-19. The V and J genes are TRBV19 and TRBJ1-5; D is unclear. CDR3 residues: CASSNGERANQPQHF. The CDR3 DNA sequence: TGTGCCAGTAGTAACGGGGAAAGAGCCAATCAGCCCCAGCATTTT.